What follows is one T cell receptor beta chain and its context. This sample is drawn from a study of blood T cell repertoires in COVID-19. Study-wide context: PBMCs, B-cell-depleted T cells, or T cells provided the cDNA or gDNA that made up the material.

Libraries were prepared by immunoSEQ multiplex PCR; TCRdb keeps only in-frame clonotypes and omits some of them. This table holds about 250,000 clones, 83% found once. Trimming at V came to 3 bases and at J to 1 base, leaving 2 bases not matched to a gene. CDR1 is KGHSH and CDR2 is LQKENI in the germline V gene. The CDR3 runs to 14 residues. Sequenced input: PBMCs or T cells enriched from blood (not recorded which). The genes are TRBV18 and TRBJ2-5, with TRBD1 identical over 7 bases. The origin of this receptor is a woman aged 40 to 50 who had been exposed to COVID-19. The CDR3 region has the DNA TGTGCCAGCTCACCCCGACAGGGCCAAGAGACCCAGTACTTC. It encodes CASSPRQGQETQYF.